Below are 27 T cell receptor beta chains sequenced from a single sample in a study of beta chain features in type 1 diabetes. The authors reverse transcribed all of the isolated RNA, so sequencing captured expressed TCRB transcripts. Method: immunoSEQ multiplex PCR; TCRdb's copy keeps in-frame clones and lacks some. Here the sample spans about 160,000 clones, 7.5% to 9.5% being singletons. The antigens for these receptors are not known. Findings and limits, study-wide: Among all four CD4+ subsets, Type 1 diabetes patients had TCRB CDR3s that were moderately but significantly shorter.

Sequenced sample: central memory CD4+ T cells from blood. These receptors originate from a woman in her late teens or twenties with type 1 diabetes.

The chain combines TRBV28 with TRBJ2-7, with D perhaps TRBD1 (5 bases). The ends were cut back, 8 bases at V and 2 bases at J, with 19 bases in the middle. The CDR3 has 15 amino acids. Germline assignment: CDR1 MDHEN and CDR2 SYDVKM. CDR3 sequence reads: CASRQFSEVTYEQYF. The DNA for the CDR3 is TGTGCCAGCCGACAGTTTTCTGAAGTTACCTACGAGCAGTACTTC.

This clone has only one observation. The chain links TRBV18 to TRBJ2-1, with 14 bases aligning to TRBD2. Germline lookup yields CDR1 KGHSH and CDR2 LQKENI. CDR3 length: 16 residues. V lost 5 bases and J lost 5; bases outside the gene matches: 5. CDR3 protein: CASSKGTSGGHNEQFF. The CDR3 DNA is TGTGCCAGCTCAAAGGGGACTAGCGGGGGACACAATGAGCAGTTCTTC. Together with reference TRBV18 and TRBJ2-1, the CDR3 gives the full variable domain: NAGVMQNPRHLVRRRGQEARLRCSPMKGHSHVYWYRQLPEEGLKFMVYLQKENIIDESGMPKERFSAEFPKEGPSILRIQQVVRGDSAAYFCASSKGTSGGHNEQFFGPGTRLTVL.

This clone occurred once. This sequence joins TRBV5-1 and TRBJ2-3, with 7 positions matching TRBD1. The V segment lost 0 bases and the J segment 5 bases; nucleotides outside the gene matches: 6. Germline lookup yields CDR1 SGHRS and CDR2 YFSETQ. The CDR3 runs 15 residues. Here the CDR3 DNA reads TGCGCCAGCAGCTTGGCCCCAGGGGGTCGAGATACGCAGTATTTT. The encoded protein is CASSLAPGGRDTQYF.

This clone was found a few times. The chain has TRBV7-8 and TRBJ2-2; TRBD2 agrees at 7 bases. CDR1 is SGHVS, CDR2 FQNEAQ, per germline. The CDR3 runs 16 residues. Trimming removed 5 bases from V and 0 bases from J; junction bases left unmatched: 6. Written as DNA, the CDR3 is TGTGCCAGCAGCCCGGTGGCGGGGGCGAACACCGGGGAGCTGTTTTTT. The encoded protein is CASSPVAGANTGELFF.

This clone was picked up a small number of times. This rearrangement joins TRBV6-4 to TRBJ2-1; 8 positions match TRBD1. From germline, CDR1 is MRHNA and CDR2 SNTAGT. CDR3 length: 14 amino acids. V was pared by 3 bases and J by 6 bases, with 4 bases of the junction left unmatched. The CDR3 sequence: CASSEQGALNEQFF. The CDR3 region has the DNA TGTGCCAGCAGTGAGCAGGGGGCACTCAATGAGCAGTTCTTC.

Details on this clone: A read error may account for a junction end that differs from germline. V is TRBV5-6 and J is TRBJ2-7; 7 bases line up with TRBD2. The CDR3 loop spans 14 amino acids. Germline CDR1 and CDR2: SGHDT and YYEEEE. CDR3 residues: CASSAVSSGTTSRF. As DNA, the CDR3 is TGTGCCAGCAGCGCGGTCTCCAGCGGGACTACGAGCAGGTTC.

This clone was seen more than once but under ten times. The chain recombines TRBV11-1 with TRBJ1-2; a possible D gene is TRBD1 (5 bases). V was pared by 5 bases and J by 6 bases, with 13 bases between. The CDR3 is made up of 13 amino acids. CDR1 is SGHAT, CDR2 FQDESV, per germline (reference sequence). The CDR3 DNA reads TGTGCCAGCAGCCCGACAGCCCTAGATGGCTACACCTTC. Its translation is CASSPTALDGYTF.

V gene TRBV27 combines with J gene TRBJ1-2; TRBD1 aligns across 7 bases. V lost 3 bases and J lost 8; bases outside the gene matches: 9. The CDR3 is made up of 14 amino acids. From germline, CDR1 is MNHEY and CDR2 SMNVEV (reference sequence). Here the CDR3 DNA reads TGTGCCAGCAGTTTGGGACAGACCTCTGGGGGCTACACCTTC. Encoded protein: CASSLGQTSGGYTF.

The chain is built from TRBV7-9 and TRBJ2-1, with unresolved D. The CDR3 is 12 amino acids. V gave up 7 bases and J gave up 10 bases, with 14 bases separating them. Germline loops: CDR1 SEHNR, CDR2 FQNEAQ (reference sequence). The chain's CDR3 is CASTPLQAEQFF. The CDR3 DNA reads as TGTGCCAGCACCCCGCTCCAGGCCGAGCAGTTCTTC.

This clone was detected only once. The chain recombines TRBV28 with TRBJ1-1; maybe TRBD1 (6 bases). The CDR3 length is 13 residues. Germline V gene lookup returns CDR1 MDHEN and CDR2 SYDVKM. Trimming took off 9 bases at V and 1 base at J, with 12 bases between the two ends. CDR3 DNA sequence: TGTGCCAGTTCGGGGGGCTGGAACACTGAAGCTTTCTTT. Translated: CASSGGWNTEAFF.

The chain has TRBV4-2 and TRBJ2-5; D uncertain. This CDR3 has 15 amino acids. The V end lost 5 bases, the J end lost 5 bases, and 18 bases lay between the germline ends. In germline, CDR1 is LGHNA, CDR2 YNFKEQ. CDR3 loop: CASSSPGSAGETQYF. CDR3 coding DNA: TGTGCCAGCAGCTCCCCTGGGTCAGCCGGGGAGACCCAGTACTTC.

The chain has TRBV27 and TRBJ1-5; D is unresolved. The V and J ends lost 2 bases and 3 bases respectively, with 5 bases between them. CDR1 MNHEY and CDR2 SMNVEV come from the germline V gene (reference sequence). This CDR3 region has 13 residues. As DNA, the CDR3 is TGTGCCAGCAGTTTAGAGCCCAATCAGCCCCAGCATTTT. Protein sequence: CASSLEPNQPQHF.

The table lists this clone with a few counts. CDR3 bases: TGTGCCAGTAGTATACCACAGGGGAGGAAGGCTGAAGCTTTCTTT. Amino acids: CASSIPQGRKAEAFF. The V gene is TRBV19, the J gene TRBJ1-1; TRBD1 aligns across 7 bases. The junction had 9 bases not matched to a gene; V was cut back by 2 bases and J by 6 bases. CDR1 and CDR2 (germline): LNHDA, SQIVND (reference sequence). This CDR3 comprises 15 residues.

CDR3 sequence (DNA): TGTGCCAGCAGCGTAGGCCCCACGAGGACAGATACGCAGTATTTT. Translated, it gives CASSVGPTRTDTQYF. V gene TRBV9 combines with J gene TRBJ2-3; unclear D gene. V lost 0 bases and J lost 3, with 11 bases in between. CDR3 length: 15 residues. Germline CDR1 is SGDLS and CDR2 is YYNGEE.

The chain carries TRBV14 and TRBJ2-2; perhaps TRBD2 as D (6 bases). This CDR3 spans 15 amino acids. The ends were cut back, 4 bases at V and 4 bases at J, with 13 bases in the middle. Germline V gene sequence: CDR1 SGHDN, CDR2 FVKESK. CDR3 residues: CASSPLGGGTGELFF. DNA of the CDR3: TGTGCCAGCAGCCCCCTGGGGGGAGGCACCGGGGAGCTGTTTTTT.

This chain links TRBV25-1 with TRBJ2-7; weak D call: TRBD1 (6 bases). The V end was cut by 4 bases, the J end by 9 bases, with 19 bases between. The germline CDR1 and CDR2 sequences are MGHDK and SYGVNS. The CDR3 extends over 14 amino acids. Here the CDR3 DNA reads TGTGCCAGCAGTGGGGACATCCCGGCGATAAGGCAGTACTTC. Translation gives CASSGDIPAIRQYF.

CDR3 residues: CASSPGTASYEQYF. CDR3 sequence (DNA): TGCGCCAGCAGTCCAGGGACTGCTTCCTACGAGCAGTACTTC. The V gene is TRBV5-1, the J gene TRBJ2-7; perhaps TRBD2 as D (6 bases). This CDR3 region has 14 residues. V lost 5 bases to trimming and J lost 1 base, with 13 bases between them. The germline V gene encodes CDR1 SGHRS and CDR2 YFSETQ.

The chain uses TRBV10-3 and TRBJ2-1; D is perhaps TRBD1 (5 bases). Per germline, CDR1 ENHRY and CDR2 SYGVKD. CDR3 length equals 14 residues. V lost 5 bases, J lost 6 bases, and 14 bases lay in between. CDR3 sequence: CAISTDSLVNEQFF. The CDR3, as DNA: TGTGCCATCAGTACAGACAGTCTGGTCAATGAGCAGTTCTTC.

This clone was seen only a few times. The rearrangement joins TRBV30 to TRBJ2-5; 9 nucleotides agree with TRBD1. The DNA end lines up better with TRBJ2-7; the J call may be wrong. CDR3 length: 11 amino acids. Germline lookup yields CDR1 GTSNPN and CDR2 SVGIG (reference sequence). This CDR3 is CAWGTGSEQYF. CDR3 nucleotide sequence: TGTGCCTGGGGGACAGGGTCCGAGCAGTACTTC.

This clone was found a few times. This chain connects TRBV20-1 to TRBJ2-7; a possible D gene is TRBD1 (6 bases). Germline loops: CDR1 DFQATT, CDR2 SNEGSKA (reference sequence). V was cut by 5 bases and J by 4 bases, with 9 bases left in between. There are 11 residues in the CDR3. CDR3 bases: TGCAGTGCTCACAGGGAGTACGAGCAGTACTTC. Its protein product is CSAHREYEQYF.

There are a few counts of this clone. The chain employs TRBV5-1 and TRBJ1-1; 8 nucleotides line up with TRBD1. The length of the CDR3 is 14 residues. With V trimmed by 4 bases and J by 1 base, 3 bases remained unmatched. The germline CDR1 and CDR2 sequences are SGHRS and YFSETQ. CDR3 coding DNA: TGCGCCAGCAGCCCCGGGACAGGGAACACTGAAGCTTTCTTT. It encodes CASSPGTGNTEAFF. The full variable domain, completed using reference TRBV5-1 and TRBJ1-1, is KAGVTQTPRYLIKTRGQQVTLSCSPISGHRSVSWYQQTPGQGLQFLFEYFSETQRNKGNFPGRFSGRQFSNSRSEMNVSTLELGDSALYLCASSPGTGNTEAFFGQGTRLTVV.

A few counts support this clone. CDR3 in DNA: TGTGCCAGCAGTTTAGGTAGCGGGGGATTCTTGGAGACCCAGTACTTC. This translates into CASSLGSGGFLETQYF. The chain is built from TRBV28 and TRBJ2-5, with TRBD2 identical over 9 bases. CDR1 is MDHEN, CDR2 SYDVKM, per germline. The length of the CDR3 is 16 residues. Trimming removed 2 bases from V and 5 bases from J; junction bases left unmatched: 9.

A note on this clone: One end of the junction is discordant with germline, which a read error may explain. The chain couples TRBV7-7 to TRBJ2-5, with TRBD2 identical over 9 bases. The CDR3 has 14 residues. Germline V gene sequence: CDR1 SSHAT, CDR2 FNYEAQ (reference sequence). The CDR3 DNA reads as TGTGCTAGCAGCCCTAGCGGGACCCAAGAGACCCAGTACTTC. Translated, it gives CASSPSGTQETQYF. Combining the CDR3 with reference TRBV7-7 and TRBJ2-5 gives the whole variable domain GAGVSQSPRYKVTKRGQDVTLRCDPISSHATLYWYQQALGQGPEFLTYFNYEAQPDKSGLPSDRFSAERPEGSISTLTIQRTEQRDSAMYRCASSPSGTQETQYFGPGTRLLVL.

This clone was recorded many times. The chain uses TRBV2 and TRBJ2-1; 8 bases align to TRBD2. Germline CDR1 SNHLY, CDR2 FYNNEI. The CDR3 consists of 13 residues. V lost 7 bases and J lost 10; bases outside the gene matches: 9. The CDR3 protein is CASTLEREREQFF. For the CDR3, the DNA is TGTGCCAGCACTCTCGAGCGGGAGAGGGAGCAGTTCTTC.

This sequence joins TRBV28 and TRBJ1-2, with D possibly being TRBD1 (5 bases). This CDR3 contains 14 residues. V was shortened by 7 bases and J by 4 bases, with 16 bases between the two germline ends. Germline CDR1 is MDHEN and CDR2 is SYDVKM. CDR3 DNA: TGTGCCAGCACCGCCGGGGGGGGGATCTATGGCTACACCTTC. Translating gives CASTAGGGIYGYTF.

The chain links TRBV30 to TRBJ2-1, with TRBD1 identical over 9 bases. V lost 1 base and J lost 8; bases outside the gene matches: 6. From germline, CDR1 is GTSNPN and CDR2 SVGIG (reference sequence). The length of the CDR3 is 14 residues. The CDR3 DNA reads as TGTGCCTGGAGTGGGGGACAGGGTTACGATGAGCAGTTCTTC. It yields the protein CAWSGGQGYDEQFF.

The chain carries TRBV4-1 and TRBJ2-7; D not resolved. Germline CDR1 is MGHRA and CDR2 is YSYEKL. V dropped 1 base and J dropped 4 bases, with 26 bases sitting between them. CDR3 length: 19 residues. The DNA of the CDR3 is TGCGCCAGCAGCCAAGGATGGTTTGGATTCGGGTCCGACGTTTACGAGCAGTACTTC. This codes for CASSQGWFGFGSDVYEQYF.